One sample yielded the 10 T cell receptor beta chains listed below, sequenced in a study of T cell changes during pregnancy in multiple sclerosis. Some clones are missing from TCRdb's copy, which holds only in-frame ones; the method was immunoSEQ multiplex PCR. The sample records about 100,000 clones, approximately 91% being singletons. The specimen comprised peripheral blood, sampled after pregnancy. These receptors originate from a female donor with multiple sclerosis, enrolled in a pregnancy study.

The V gene is TRBV27, the J gene TRBJ1-1; D ambiguous. The CDR3 has 13 residues. The germline CDR1 and CDR2 sequences are MNHEY and SMNVEV (reference sequence). Trimming took off 8 bases at V and 4 bases at J, with 14 bases between the two ends. This chain's CDR3 is CASHKTEITEAFF. For the CDR3, the DNA is TGTGCCAGCCACAAAACAGAGATCACTGAAGCTTTCTTT.

The chain uses TRBV19 and TRBJ1-5, with D perhaps TRBD1 (5 bases). CDR3 length: 12 residues. V lost 6 bases to trimming and J lost 3 bases, with 6 bases between them. Germline-derived CDR1 and CDR2 are LNHDA and SQIVND (reference sequence). The CDR3 here is CASRGLNQPQHF. CDR3 nucleotide sequence: TGTGCCAGTAGGGGACTCAATCAGCCCCAGCATTTT.

The sample holds many counts of this clone. The rearrangement joins TRBV6-1 to TRBJ1-5; 9 nucleotides align to TRBD1. Germline CDR1 and CDR2: MNHNS and SASEGT. The CDR3 sequence is 16 residues long. With V trimmed by 1 base and J by 4 bases, 5 bases remained unmatched. CDR3: CASSEEGGQGNQPQHF. The DNA of the CDR3 is TGTGCCAGCAGTGAAGAGGGGGGACAGGGTAATCAGCCCCAGCATTTT.

This chain joins TRBV19 and TRBJ1-5; D may be TRBD1 (6 bases). The CDR3 has 15 residues. The V gene's germline CDR1 is LNHDA and CDR2 SQIVND (reference sequence). The ends were cut back, 3 bases at V and 4 bases at J, with 13 bases in the middle. The CDR3 region has the DNA TGTGCCAGTAGTATGGCCCAGGGGTCAAATCAGCCCCAGCATTTT. Protein product: CASSMAQGSNQPQHF.

This clone was seen only a few times. The chain combines TRBV29-1 with TRBJ2-6, with no clear D. The length of the CDR3 is 14 residues. V lost 5 bases to trimming and J lost 0 bases, with 8 bases between them. Germline lookup yields CDR1 SQVTM and CDR2 ANQGSEA. The DNA for the CDR3 is TGCAGCGTTAAAGCGAGCTCTGGGGCCAACGTCCTGACTTTC. Protein product: CSVKASSGANVLTF. The complete variable domain, with remaining parts taken from reference TRBV29-1 and TRBJ2-6, reads SAVISQKPSRDICQRGTSLTIQCQVDSQVTMMFWYRQQPGQSLTLIATANQGSEATYESGFVIDKFPISRPNLTFSTLTVSNMSPEDSSIYLCSVKASSGANVLTFGAGSRLTVL.

The chain recombines TRBV19 with TRBJ2-7; D perhaps matches TRBD1 (6 bases). The germline V gene encodes CDR1 LNHDA and CDR2 SQIVND (reference sequence). Trimming took 5 bases from V and 1 from J, leaving 15 bases between them. This CDR3 contains 15 residues. The CDR3 region has the DNA TGTGCCAGTAGTCAACACACAGGGTGGTCCTACGAGCAGTACTTC. Its translation: CASSQHTGWSYEQYF.

This clone was counted once. CDR3 amino acids: CASSLFRVGELFF. CDR3 in DNA: TGCGCCAGCAGCTTATTCAGGGTCGGGGAGCTGTTTTTT. The chain has TRBV5-1 and TRBJ2-2, with a tentative D call TRBD1 (5 bases). With 2 bases removed from V and 7 bases from J, the gap between germline ends came to 9 bases. The CDR3 contains 13 residues. Germline V gene sequence: CDR1 SGHRS, CDR2 YFSETQ.

The chain employs TRBV10-3 and TRBJ2-3, with 10 bases that match TRBD2. The germline V gene has CDR1 ENHRY and CDR2 SYGVKD. Losses at the gene ends were 10 bases for V and 4 bases for J; bases not matched to a gene: 14. The CDR3 spans 16 residues. CDR3 nucleotide sequence: TGTGCCACCAATGACCCCAGCGGGGGGGCCGCAGATACGCAGTATTTT. The encoded protein is CATNDPSGGAADTQYF.

This chain connects TRBV9 to TRBJ2-2; TRBD2 agrees at 8 bases. V was pared by 3 bases and J by 2 bases, with 9 bases of the junction left unmatched. Germline values: CDR1 SGDLS, CDR2 YYNGEE. The CDR3 covers 17 residues. This CDR3 is CASSETSGGANTGELFF. CDR3 nucleotides: TGTGCCAGCAGCGAGACCTCCGGGGGGGCAAACACCGGGGAGCTGTTTTTT.

The chain has TRBV11-3 and TRBJ2-7, with D unclear. Trimming took off 4 bases at V and 2 bases at J, with 6 bases between the two ends. The length of the CDR3 is 12 residues. CDR1 is SGHNT and CDR2 is YENEEA in the germline V gene. This chain's CDR3 is CASSSDTYEQYF. In DNA, the CDR3 is TGTGCCAGCAGCTCCGACACCTACGAGCAGTACTTC.